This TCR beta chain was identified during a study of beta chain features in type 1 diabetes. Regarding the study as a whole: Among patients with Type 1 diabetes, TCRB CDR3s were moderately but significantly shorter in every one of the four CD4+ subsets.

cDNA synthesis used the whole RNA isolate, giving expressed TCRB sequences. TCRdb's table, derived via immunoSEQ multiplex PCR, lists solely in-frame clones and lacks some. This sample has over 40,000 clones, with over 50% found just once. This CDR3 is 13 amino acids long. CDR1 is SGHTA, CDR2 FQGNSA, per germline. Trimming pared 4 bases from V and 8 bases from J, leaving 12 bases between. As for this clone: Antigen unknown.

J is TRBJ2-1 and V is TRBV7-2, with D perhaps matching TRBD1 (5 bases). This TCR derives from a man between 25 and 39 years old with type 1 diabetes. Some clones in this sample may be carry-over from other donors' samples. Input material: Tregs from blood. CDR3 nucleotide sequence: TGTGCCAGCAGCTCCGGACACTTTCATGAGCAGTTCTTC. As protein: CASSSGHFHEQFF.